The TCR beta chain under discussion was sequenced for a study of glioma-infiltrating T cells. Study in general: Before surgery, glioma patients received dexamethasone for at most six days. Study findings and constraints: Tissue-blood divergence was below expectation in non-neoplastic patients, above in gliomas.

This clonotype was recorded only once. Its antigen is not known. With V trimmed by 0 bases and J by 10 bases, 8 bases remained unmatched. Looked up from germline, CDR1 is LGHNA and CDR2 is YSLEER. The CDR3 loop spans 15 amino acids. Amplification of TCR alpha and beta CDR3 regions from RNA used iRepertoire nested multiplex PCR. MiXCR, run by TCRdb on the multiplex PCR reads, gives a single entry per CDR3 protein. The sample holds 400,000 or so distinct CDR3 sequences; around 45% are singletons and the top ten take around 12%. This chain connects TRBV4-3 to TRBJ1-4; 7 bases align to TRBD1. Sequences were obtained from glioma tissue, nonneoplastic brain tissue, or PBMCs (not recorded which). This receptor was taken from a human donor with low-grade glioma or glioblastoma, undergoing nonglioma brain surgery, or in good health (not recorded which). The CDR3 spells CASSQEDRAWGKLFF. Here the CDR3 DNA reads TGCGCCAGCAGCCAAGAAGACAGGGCCTGGGGAAAACTGTTTTTT.